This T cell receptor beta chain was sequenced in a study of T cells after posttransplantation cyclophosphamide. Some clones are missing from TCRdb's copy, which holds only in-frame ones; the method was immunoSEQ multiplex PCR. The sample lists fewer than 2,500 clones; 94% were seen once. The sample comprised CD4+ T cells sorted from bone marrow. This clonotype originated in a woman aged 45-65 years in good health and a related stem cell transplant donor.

Written as DNA, the CDR3 is TGCAGCGTTTTTGACCTACGGAGGAACACTGAAGCTTTCTTT. Amino acid sequence: CSVFDLRRNTEAFF. V gene TRBV29-1 combines with J gene TRBJ1-1; D remains ambiguous. Germline V gene sequence: CDR1 SQVTM, CDR2 ANQGSEA. CDR3 length equals 14 residues. The germline V and J ends were trimmed by 5 bases and 1 base, with 14 bases remaining between them. Together with reference TRBV29-1 and TRBJ1-1, the CDR3 gives the full variable domain: SAVISQKPSRDICQRGTSLTIQCQVDSQVTMMFWYRQQPGQSLTLIATANQGSEATYESGFVIDKFPISRPNLTFSTLTVSNMSPEDSSIYLCSVFDLRRNTEAFFGQGTRLTVV.